These 9 T cell receptor beta chains share one sample of origin, sequenced in a study of response to subunit inactivated influenza vaccine. A single record per CDR3 protein comes from TCRdb applying MiXCR to the RT-PCR reads. The table includes roughly 790,000 distinct CDR3 sequences, roughly 20% detected once. The source material was PBMCs from blood, sampled 5 days after vaccination. Every receptor here comes from a man aged 50 or older who received an inactivated influenza vaccine.

This clonotype was counted only a few times. The chain combines TRBV7-3 with TRBJ2-1; a weak D match, TRBD2 (6 bases). The CDR3 totals 16 residues. Germline V gene lookup returns CDR1 SGHTA and CDR2 FQGTGA. Trimming shortened V by 4 bases and J by 5 bases, and 18 bases separated the two germline ends. Here the CDR3 reads CASSSLFGTPHNEQFF. Here the CDR3 DNA reads TGTGCCAGCAGCTCTTTATTCGGGACTCCCCACAATGAGCAGTTCTTC. The variable domain in full, completed from reference TRBV7-3 and TRBJ2-1, reads GAGVSQTPSNKVTEKGKYVELRCDPISGHTALYWYRQSLGQGPEFLIYFQGTGAADDSGLPNDRFFAVRPEGSVSTLKIQRTERGDSAVYLCASSSLFGTPHNEQFFGPGTRLTVL.

This clonotype was observed a few times. V and J are TRBV27 and TRBJ1-6; no clear D. The CDR3 has 15 amino acids. Trimming shortened V by 5 bases and J by 8 bases, and 16 bases separated the two germline ends. Per the germline V gene, CDR1 is MNHEY and CDR2 is SMNVEV (reference sequence). For the CDR3, the DNA is TGTGCCAGCAGTCCATCCCTACCGTCCCATTCACCCCTCCACTTT. Translating it yields CASSPSLPSHSPLHF.

This clonotype was picked up a small number of times. The V and J genes are TRBV10-1 and TRBJ2-1, with no clear D. V lost 7 bases, J lost 2 bases, and 15 bases lay in between. This CDR3 region has 15 residues. The germline gives CDR1 WNHNN, CDR2 SYGVQD (reference sequence). Here the CDR3 DNA reads TGCGCCAGCAAAGCACTGGCGAGACCCTACAATGAGCAGTTCTTC. The encoded protein is CASKALARPYNEQFF.

This clonotype showed up just a few times. V gene TRBV5-1 combines with J gene TRBJ1-1; 12 bases are a match to TRBD1. Trimming removed 4 bases from V and 4 bases from J; junction bases left unmatched: 5. The CDR3 runs to 15 residues. Germline V gene lookup returns CDR1 SGHRS and CDR2 YFSETQ. CDR3 sequence: CASSRGTGGVTEAFF. The CDR3 DNA sequence: TGCGCCAGCAGCCGGGGGACAGGGGGCGTCACTGAAGCTTTCTTT.

At least ten counts were recorded for this clonotype. This chain connects TRBV10-2 to TRBJ1-2; D gene uncertain. The ends were cut back, 7 bases at V and 4 bases at J, with 13 bases in the middle. The CDR3 has 13 amino acids. The germline CDR1 and CDR2 sequences are WSHSY and SAAADI. The CDR3 sequence is CASNPTALYGYTF. As DNA, the CDR3 is TGCGCCAGCAATCCTACAGCGCTCTATGGCTACACCTTC.

The gene calls are TRBV4-1 and TRBJ2-7, with D hard to call. The CDR3 sequence is 12 residues long. Trimming pared 5 bases from V and 5 bases from J, leaving 10 bases between. The V gene's germline CDR1 is MGHRA and CDR2 YSYEKL. The CDR3 DNA is TGCGCCAGCAGCGGCCGGTTTAACGAGCAGTACTTC. Translating it yields CASSGRFNEQYF.

The chain joins TRBV30 to TRBJ2-3; D perhaps matches TRBD1 (6 bases). CDR3 length: 13 residues. With 5 bases removed from V and 2 bases from J, the gap between germline ends came to 11 bases. CDR1 is GTSNPN and CDR2 is SVGIG in the germline V gene (reference sequence). The CDR3 protein is CAWYRTATDTQYF. In DNA form, the CDR3 reads TGTGCCTGGTACAGGACAGCCACAGATACGCAGTATTTT.

The chain has TRBV7-8 and TRBJ1-5; D uncertain. The germline V gene encodes CDR1 SGHVS and CDR2 FQNEAQ. Trimming stripped 5 bases from V and 1 base from J, with 15 bases between. This CDR3 has 16 residues. This CDR3 reads CASSKRAGGSNQPQHF. The CDR3 region has the DNA TGTGCCAGCAGCAAGCGGGCGGGCGGCAGCAATCAGCCCCAGCATTTT. Supplemented by reference TRBV7-8 and TRBJ1-5, the full variable domain reads GAGVSQSPRYKVAKRGQDVALRCDPISGHVSLFWYQQALGQGPEFLTYFQNEAQLDKSGLPSDRFFAERPEGSVSTLKIQRTQQEDSAVYLCASSKRAGGSNQPQHFGDGTRLSIL.

This clonotype was observed a handful of times. V gene TRBV12-3 or TRBV12-4 combines with J gene TRBJ2-1; either TRBD1 or TRBD2 may fit D (6 bases each). V lost 6 bases, J lost 2 bases, and 11 bases lay in between. The CDR3 has 14 residues. CDR3 sequence: CASRVGGPYNEQFF. The CDR3 bases are TGTGCCAGCAGGGTCGGGGGCCCCTACAATGAGCAGTTCTTC.